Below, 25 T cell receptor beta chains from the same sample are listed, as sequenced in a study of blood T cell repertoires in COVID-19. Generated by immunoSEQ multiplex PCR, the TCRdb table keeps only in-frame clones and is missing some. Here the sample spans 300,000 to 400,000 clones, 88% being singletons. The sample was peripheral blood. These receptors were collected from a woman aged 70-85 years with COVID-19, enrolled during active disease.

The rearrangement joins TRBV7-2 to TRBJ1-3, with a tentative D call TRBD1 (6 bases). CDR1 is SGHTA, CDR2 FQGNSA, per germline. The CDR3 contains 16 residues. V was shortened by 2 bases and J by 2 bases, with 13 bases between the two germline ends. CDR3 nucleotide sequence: TGTGCCAGCAGCTTACGGGGAGACAGGACTGGAAACACCATATATTTT. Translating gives CASSLRGDRTGNTIYF.

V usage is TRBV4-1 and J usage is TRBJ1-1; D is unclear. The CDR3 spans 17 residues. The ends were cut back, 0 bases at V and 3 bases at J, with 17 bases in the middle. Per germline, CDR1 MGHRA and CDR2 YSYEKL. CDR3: CASSQEEMRARDTEAFF. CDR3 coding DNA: TGCGCCAGCAGCCAAGAGGAAATGAGGGCGCGGGACACTGAAGCTTTCTTT.

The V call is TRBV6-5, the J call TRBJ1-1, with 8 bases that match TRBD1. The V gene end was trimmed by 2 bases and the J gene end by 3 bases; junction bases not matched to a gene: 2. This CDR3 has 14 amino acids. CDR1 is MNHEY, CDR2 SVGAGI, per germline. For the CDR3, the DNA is TGTGCCAGCAGTTACCAGGGGGCCCACACTGAAGCTTTCTTT. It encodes CASSYQGAHTEAFF.

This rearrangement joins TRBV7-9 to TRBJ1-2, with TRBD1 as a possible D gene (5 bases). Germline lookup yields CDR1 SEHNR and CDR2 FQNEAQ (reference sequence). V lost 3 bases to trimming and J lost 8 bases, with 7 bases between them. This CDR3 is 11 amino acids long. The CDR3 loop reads CASSFNRGYTF. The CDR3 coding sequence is TGTGCCAGCAGCTTCAACAGGGGCTACACCTTC.

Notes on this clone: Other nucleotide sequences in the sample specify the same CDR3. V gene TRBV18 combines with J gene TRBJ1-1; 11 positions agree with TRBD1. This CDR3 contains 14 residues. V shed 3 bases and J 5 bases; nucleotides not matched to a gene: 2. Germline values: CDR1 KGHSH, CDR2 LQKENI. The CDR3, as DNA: TGTGCCAGCTCACCCGGACAGGGGGCTACTGAAGCTTTCTTT. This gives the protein CASSPGQGATEAFF.

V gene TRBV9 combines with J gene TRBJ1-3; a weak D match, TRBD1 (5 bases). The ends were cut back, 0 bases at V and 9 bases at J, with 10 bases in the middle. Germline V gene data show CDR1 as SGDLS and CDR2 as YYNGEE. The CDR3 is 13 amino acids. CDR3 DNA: TGTGCCAGCAGCGTAGAGGGGCGCGGCACCATATATTTT. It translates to CASSVEGRGTIYF.

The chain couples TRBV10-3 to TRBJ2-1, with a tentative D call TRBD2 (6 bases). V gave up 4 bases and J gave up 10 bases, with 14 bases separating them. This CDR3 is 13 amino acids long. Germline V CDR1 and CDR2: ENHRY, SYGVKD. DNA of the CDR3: TGTGCCATCAGTGCCGGGACTGAGGGGGAGCAGTTCTTC. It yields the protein CAISAGTEGEQFF.

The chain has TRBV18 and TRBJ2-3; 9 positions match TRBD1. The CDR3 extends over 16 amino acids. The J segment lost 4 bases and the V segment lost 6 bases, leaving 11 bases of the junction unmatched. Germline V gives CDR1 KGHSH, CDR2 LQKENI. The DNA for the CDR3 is TGTGCCAGCTCTCAAGCCCCGGGACAGGGAGCAGATACGCAGTATTTT. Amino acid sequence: CASSQAPGQGADTQYF. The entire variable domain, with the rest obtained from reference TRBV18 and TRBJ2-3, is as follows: NAGVMQNPRHLVRRRGQEARLRCSPMKGHSHVYWYRQLPEEGLKFMVYLQKENIIDESGMPKERFSAEFPKEGPSILRIQQVVRGDSAAYFCASSQAPGQGADTQYFGPGTRLTVL.

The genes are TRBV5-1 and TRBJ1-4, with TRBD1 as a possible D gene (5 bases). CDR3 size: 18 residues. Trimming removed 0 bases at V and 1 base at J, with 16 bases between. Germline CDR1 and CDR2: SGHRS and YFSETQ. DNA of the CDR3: TGCGCCAGCAGCTTGGGGGGCTGGCTTCAATTAACTAATGAAAAACTGTTTTTT. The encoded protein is CASSLGGWLQLTNEKLFF.

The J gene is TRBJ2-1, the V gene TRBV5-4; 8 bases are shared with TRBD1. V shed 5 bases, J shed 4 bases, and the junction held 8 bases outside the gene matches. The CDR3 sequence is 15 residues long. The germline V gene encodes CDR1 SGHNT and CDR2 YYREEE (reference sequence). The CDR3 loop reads CASSIDRGKYNEQFF. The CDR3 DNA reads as TGTGCCAGCAGTATCGACAGGGGCAAATACAATGAGCAGTTCTTC.

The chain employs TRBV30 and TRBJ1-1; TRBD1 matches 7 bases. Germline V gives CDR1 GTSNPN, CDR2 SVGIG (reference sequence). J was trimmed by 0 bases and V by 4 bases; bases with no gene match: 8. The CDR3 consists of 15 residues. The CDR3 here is CAWTPKGALNTEAFF. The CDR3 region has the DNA TGTGCCTGGACCCCTAAGGGGGCTCTGAACACTGAAGCTTTCTTT.

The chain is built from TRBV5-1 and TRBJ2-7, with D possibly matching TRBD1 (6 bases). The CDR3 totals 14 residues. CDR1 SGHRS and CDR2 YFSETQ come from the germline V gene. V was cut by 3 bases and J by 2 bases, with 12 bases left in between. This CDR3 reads CASSSGTSPYEQYF. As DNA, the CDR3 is TGCGCCAGCAGCTCTGGGACATCCCCCTACGAGCAGTACTTC.

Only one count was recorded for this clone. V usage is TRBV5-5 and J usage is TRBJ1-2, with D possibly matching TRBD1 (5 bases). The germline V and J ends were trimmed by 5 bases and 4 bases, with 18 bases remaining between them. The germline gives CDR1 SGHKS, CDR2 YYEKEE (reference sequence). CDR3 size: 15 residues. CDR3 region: CASSPLRDWSYGYTF. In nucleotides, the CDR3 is TGTGCCAGCAGTCCGTTGAGGGACTGGAGCTATGGCTACACCTTC.

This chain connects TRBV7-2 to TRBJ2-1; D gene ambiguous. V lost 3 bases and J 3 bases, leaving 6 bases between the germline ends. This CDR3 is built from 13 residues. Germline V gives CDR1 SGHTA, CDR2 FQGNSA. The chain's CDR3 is CASSLGFYNEQFF. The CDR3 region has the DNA TGTGCCAGCAGCTTGGGCTTCTACAATGAGCAGTTCTTC.

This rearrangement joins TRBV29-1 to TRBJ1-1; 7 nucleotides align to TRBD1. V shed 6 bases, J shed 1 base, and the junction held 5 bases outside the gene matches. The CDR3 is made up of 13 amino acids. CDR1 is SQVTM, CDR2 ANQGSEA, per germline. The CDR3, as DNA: TGCAGCGTCCATGACAGGGAGAACACTGAAGCTTTCTTT. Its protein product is CSVHDRENTEAFF.

DNA of the CDR3: TGTGCCAGCAGCTTCGGGGGGATGGGTGAAAAACTGTTTTTT. Its translation: CASSFGGMGEKLFF. The chain has TRBV5-6 and TRBJ1-4; possibly TRBD1 for D (5 bases). Trimming removed 2 bases from V and 7 bases from J, with 12 bases in between. Germline-derived CDR1 and CDR2 are SGHDT and YYEEEE. This CDR3 has 14 amino acids.

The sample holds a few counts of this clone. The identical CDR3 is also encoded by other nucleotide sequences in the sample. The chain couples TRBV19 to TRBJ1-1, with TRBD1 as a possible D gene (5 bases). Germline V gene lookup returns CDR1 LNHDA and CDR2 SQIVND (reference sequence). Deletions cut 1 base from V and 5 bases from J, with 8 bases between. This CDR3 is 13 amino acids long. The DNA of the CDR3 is TGTGCCAGTAGTATAGCGGGGGGGACTGAAGCTTTCTTT. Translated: CASSIAGGTEAFF.

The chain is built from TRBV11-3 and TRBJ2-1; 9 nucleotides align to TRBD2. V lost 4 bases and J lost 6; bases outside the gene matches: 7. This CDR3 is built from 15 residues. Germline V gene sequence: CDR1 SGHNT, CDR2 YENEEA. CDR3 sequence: CASSSGTSRINEQFF. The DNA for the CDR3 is TGTGCCAGCAGCTCAGGGACTAGCCGGATCAATGAGCAGTTCTTC.

The CDR3 here is CASSLFWGVDQPQHF. CDR3 sequence (DNA): TGTGCCAGCAGCTTGTTTTGGGGGGTGGATCAGCCCCAGCATTTT. This sequence joins TRBV7-2 and TRBJ1-5; tentative D call: TRBD1 (5 bases). V gave up 3 bases and J gave up 5 bases, with 14 bases separating them. Germline V gene data show CDR1 as SGHTA and CDR2 as FQGNSA. This CDR3 comprises 15 residues.

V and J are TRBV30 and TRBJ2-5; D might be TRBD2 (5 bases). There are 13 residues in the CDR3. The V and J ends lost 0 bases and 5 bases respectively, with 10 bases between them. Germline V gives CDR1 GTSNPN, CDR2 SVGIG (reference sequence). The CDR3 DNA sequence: TGTGCCTGGAGTGTACGAGGGTTGGAGACCCAGTACTTC. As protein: CAWSVRGLETQYF. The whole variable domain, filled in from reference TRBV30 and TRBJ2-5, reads SQTIHQWPATLVQPVGSPLSLECTVEGTSNPNLYWYRQAAGRGLQLLFYSVGIGQISSEVPQNLSASRPQDRQFILSSKKLLLSDSGFYLCAWSVRGLETQYFGPGTRLLVL.

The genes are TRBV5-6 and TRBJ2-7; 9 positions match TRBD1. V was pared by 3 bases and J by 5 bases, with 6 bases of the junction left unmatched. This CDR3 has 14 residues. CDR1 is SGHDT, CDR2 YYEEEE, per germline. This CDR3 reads CASSYGTGLHEQYF. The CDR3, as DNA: TGTGCCAGCAGCTACGGGACAGGGTTGCACGAGCAGTACTTC.

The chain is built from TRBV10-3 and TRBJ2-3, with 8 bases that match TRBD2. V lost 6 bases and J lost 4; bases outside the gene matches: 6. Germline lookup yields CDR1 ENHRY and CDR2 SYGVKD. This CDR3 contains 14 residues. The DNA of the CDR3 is TGTGCCATCAGGGGACTAGTTGATGCAGATACGCAGTATTTT. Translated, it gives CAIRGLVDADTQYF.

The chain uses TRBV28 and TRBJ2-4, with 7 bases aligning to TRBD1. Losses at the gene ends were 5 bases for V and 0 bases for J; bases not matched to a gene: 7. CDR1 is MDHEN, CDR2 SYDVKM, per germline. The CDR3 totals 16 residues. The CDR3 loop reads CASSLPRQGAKNIQYF. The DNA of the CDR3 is TGTGCCAGCAGTCTACCACGACAGGGAGCCAAAAACATTCAGTACTTC. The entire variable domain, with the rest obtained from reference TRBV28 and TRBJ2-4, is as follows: DVKVTQSSRYLVKRTGEKVFLECVQDMDHENMFWYRQDPGLGLRLIYFSYDVKMKEKGDIPEGYSVSREKKERFSLILESASTNQTSMYLCASSLPRQGAKNIQYFGAGTRLSVL.

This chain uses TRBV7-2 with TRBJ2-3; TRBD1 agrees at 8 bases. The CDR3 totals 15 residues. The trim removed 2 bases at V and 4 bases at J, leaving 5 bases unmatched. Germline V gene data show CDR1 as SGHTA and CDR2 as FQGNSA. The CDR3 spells CASSLSGQVPDTQYF. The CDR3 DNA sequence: TGTGCCAGCAGCTTATCGGGACAGGTCCCAGATACGCAGTATTTT.

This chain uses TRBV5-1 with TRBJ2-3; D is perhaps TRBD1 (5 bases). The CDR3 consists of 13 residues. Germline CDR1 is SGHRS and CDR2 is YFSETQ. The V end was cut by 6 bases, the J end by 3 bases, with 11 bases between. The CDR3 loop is CASTGRLTDTQYF. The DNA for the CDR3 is TGCGCCAGCACAGGGCGCTTAACAGATACGCAGTATTTT.